A single sample gave rise to the 22 T cell receptor beta chains below, sequenced in a study of T cell changes during pregnancy in multiple sclerosis. The protocol was immunoSEQ multiplex PCR, while the TCRdb copy is restricted to in-frame clones and leaves out a portion. The data show approximately 130,000 clones, 95% to 98% seen once. The sample here was peripheral blood, taken after pregnancy. These receptors originate from a female donor with multiple sclerosis, enrolled in a pregnancy study.

J is TRBJ2-3 and V is TRBV27; maybe TRBD1 (6 bases). CDR1 and CDR2 from the germline V gene are MNHEY and SMNVEV (reference sequence). Trimming removed 7 bases from V and 2 bases from J, with 13 bases in between. The CDR3 extends over 14 amino acids. The CDR3 bases are TGTGCCAGCAACAGGGATGGTAACACAGATACGCAGTATTTT. Its protein product is CASNRDGNTDTQYF.

The chain combines TRBV28 with TRBJ1-2, with TRBD1 matching over 9 bases. Germline-derived CDR1 and CDR2 are MDHEN and SYDVKM. The trim removed 8 bases at V and 5 bases at J, leaving 12 bases unmatched. The CDR3 totals 15 residues. CDR3 in DNA: TGTGCCAGCCTCGGTCGGACAGGGGATCGGTATGGCTACACCTTC. Its protein product is CASLGRTGDRYGYTF.

The chain employs TRBV2 and TRBJ1-5; 8 nucleotides agree with TRBD1. The germline V gene has CDR1 SNHLY and CDR2 FYNNEI. The CDR3 runs 16 residues. V lost 6 bases and J lost 0; bases outside the gene matches: 7. The CDR3 nucleotides are TGTGCCAGCAGACCTGACAGGGGCCGTAGCAATCAGCCCCAGCATTTT. As protein: CASRPDRGRSNQPQHF.

This chain connects TRBV27 to TRBJ2-1, with 10 bases matching TRBD2. The germline V gene encodes CDR1 MNHEY and CDR2 SMNVEV (reference sequence). This CDR3 has 15 residues. J was trimmed by 2 bases and V by 6 bases; bases with no gene match: 4. CDR3 DNA: TGTGCCAGCAGAGAAGCGGGAGGGCCCTACAATGAGCAGTTCTTC. Translation gives CASREAGGPYNEQFF.

The rearrangement links TRBV4-1 to TRBJ2-7; no definite D call. There are 15 residues in the CDR3. Germline CDR1 MGHRA, CDR2 YSYEKL. V lost 1 base and J 2 bases, leaving 12 bases between the germline ends. The CDR3 is CASSQVSTATYEQYF. The CDR3 DNA is TGCGCCAGCAGCCAAGTAAGCACAGCTACCTACGAGCAGTACTTC.

The rearrangement uses TRBV28 and TRBJ2-1; TRBD2 matches 9 bases. This CDR3 contains 15 residues. Germline values: CDR1 MDHEN, CDR2 SYDVKM. With 5 bases clipped from V and 3 bases from J, the junction kept 5 bases outside the gene matches. In DNA form, the CDR3 reads TGTGCCAGCAGTGTAGCGGGAGCGTTCTACAATGAGCAGTTCTTC. Residues: CASSVAGAFYNEQFF.

In this sample, this clone turned up a few times. The CDR3 is CARRAPRQFF. DNA for the CDR3: TGCGCCAGGAGGGCTCCAAGGCAGTTCTTC. The V and J genes are TRBV10-1 and TRBJ2-1; maybe TRBD2 (5 bases). There are 10 residues in the CDR3. Germline lookup yields CDR1 WNHNN and CDR2 SYGVQD (reference sequence). V shed 9 bases and J shed 12 bases, with 12 bases lying between them.

The CDR3 DNA is TGTGCCAGCAGTACCCTGTTGGGGGCTGGGGAGCTGTTTTTT. This translates into CASSTLLGAGELFF. The J gene is TRBJ2-2, the V gene TRBV28; D is possibly TRBD1 (6 bases). The CDR3 totals 14 residues. Trimming removed 5 bases at V and 8 bases at J, with 15 bases between. Germline V CDR1 and CDR2: MDHEN, SYDVKM.

V gene TRBV29-1 combines with J gene TRBJ2-5; 7 bases fit TRBD1. V was clipped by 7 bases and J by 3 bases; unmatched bases: 5. The CDR3 contains 12 residues. CDR1 is SQVTM, CDR2 ANQGSEA, per germline. The CDR3 region is CSGRQGKETQYF. For the CDR3, the DNA is TGCAGCGGACGACAGGGCAAAGAGACCCAGTACTTC.

This chain connects TRBV5-1 to TRBJ2-7; maybe TRBD1 (5 bases). Germline lookup yields CDR1 SGHRS and CDR2 YFSETQ. The CDR3 is 13 residues long. Between the trimmed V and J ends, which lost 2 bases and 2 bases, there was a span of 8 bases. Here the CDR3 DNA reads TGCGCCAGCAGCTTTGACAGTGCCTACGAGCAGTACTTC. Its translation is CASSFDSAYEQYF.

The chain combines TRBV5-1 with TRBJ2-4; TRBD1 matches at 9 bases. Germline trimming cut 0 bases from V and 8 bases from J; bases unmatched to any gene: 3. Germline V gene lookup returns CDR1 SGHRS and CDR2 YFSETQ. The CDR3 totals 14 residues. The CDR3 DNA follows: TGCGCCAGCAGCTTGGGCCGACAGGGGGACATTCAGTACTTC. Translated, it gives CASSLGRQGDIQYF. Based on the CDR3 plus reference TRBV5-1 and TRBJ2-4, the full variable domain is KAGVTQTPRYLIKTRGQQVTLSCSPISGHRSVSWYQQTPGQGLQFLFEYFSETQRNKGNFPGRFSGRQFSNSRSEMNVSTLELGDSALYLCASSLGRQGDIQYFGAGTRLSVL.

V usage is TRBV28 and J usage is TRBJ1-1; TRBD1 aligns across 8 bases. CDR3 length equals 15 residues. The junction had 10 bases not matched to a gene; V was cut back by 8 bases and J by 2 bases. CDR1 is MDHEN and CDR2 is SYDVKM in the germline V gene. For the CDR3, the DNA is TGTGCCAGCGGGTTCGCTGGACAGGGAAACACTGAAGCTTTCTTT. Residues: CASGFAGQGNTEAFF.

This clone was detected once. The chain employs TRBV5-1 and TRBJ1-1, with D uncertain. Between the trimmed V and J ends, which lost 4 bases and 3 bases, there was a span of 13 bases. The CDR3 is 14 amino acids. Germline assignment: CDR1 SGHRS and CDR2 YFSETQ. This CDR3 is CASSLGFRDTEAFF. In DNA, the CDR3 is TGCGCCAGCAGCCTGGGATTTCGGGACACTGAAGCTTTCTTT.

The chain employs TRBV5-1 and TRBJ1-5; the D is unclear. CDR3 length: 15 amino acids. The V and J ends lost 0 bases and 0 bases respectively, with 7 bases between them. Germline CDR1 SGHRS, CDR2 YFSETQ. CDR3: CASSLGGGSNQPQHF. The CDR3, as DNA: TGCGCCAGCAGCTTGGGAGGTGGTAGCAATCAGCCCCAGCATTTT.

The CDR3 DNA is TGTGCCAGCAGCGTGGACAGATCCCCCGGGGAGCTGTTTTTT. The encoded protein is CASSVDRSPGELFF. The rearrangement links TRBV7-9 to TRBJ2-2; D may be TRBD1 (6 bases). Trimming pared 5 bases from V and 6 bases from J, leaving 13 bases between. CDR3 length equals 14 residues. The germline CDR1 and CDR2 sequences are SEHNR and FQNEAQ (reference sequence).

As DNA, the CDR3 is TGTGCCAGCCTACTCCGGGACAGGGGGCAGGGGGCGGGAGAGACCCAGTACTTC. It encodes CASLLRDRGQGAGETQYF. The genes are TRBV21-1 and TRBJ2-5; the tabulated D call, TRBD1, remains unverified against the DNA. TRBV21-1 counts as a pseudogene. This CDR3 is built from 18 residues.

The rearrangement uses TRBV7-2 and TRBJ2-5; no reliable D call. V was clipped by 1 base and J by 5 bases, with 5 bases between them. The CDR3 loop spans 12 amino acids. Germline CDR1 is SGHTA and CDR2 is FQGNSA. The CDR3 sequence: CASSLGIETQYF. In nucleotides, the CDR3 is TGTGCCAGCAGCTTAGGTATCGAGACCCAGTACTTC. Supplemented by reference TRBV7-2 and TRBJ2-5, the full variable domain reads GAGVSQSPSNKVTEKGKDVELRCDPISGHTALYWYRQSLGQGLEFLIYFQGNSAPDKSGLPSDRFSAERTGGSVSTLTIQRTQQEDSAVYLCASSLGIETQYFGPGTRLLVL.

The chain links TRBV5-1 to TRBJ1-6; a weak D match, TRBD1 (5 bases). The V and J ends lost 4 bases and 4 bases respectively, with 12 bases between them. CDR1 is SGHRS, CDR2 YFSETQ, per germline. The CDR3 runs to 15 residues. For the CDR3, the DNA is TGCGCCAGCAGCCCCGGGGGACTGTATAATTCACCCCTCCACTTT. This encodes CASSPGGLYNSPLHF.

The genes are TRBV30 and TRBJ1-5; 7 nucleotides align to TRBD1. J lost 9 bases, V lost 0 bases, and 5 bases had no gene match. Germline V gene data show CDR1 as GTSNPN and CDR2 as SVGIG (reference sequence). This CDR3 spans 13 amino acids. The CDR3 region is CAWSVGQQGPQHF. In nucleotides, the CDR3 is TGTGCCTGGAGTGTGGGACAGCAAGGGCCCCAGCATTTT.

V is TRBV27 and J is TRBJ1-2, with TRBD1 as a possible D gene (5 bases). The ends were cut back, 6 bases at V and 1 base at J, with 6 bases in the middle. Germline V lookup: CDR1 MNHEY, CDR2 SMNVEV (reference sequence). The CDR3 consists of 12 residues. CDR3 protein: CASRQGNYGYTF. In DNA form, the CDR3 reads TGTGCCAGCAGGCAGGGTAACTATGGCTACACCTTC.

The V call is TRBV11-1, the J call TRBJ2-7, with 13 nucleotides matching TRBD2. Germline CDR1 SGHAT, CDR2 FQDESV (reference sequence). The CDR3 is made up of 16 amino acids. Trimming took 3 bases from V and 4 from J; bases not matched to a gene: 6. The CDR3, as DNA: TGTGCCAGCAGCTTCGGACTAGCGGGAGCTCGGTACGAGCAGTACTTC. Translated: CASSFGLAGARYEQYF.

This clone has a single count. The J gene is TRBJ2-1, the V gene TRBV5-6, with 11 bases matching TRBD2. The CDR3 is 17 residues long. Germline V CDR1 and CDR2: SGHDT, YYEEEE. J lost 1 base, V lost 0 bases, and 3 bases had no gene match. CDR3 sequence (DNA): TGTGCCAGCAGCTTGGGACTAGCGGGGATATCCTACAATGAGCAGTTCTTC. It translates to CASSLGLAGISYNEQFF.